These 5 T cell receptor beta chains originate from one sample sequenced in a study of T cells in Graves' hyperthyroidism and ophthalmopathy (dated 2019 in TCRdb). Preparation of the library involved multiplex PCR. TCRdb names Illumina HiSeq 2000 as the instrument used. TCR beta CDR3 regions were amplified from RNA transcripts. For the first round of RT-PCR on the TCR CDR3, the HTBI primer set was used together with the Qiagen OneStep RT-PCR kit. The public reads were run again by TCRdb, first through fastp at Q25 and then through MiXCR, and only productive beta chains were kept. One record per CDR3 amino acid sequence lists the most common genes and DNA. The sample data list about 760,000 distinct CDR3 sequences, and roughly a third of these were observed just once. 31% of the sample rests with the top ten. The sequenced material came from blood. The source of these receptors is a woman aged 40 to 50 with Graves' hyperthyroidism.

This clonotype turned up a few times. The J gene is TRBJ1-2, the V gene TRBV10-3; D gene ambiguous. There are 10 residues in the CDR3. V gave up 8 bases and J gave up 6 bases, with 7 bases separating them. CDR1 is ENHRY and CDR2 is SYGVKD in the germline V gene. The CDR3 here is CAILGDGYTF. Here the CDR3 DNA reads TGTGCCATCCTGGGCGATGGCTACACCTTC.

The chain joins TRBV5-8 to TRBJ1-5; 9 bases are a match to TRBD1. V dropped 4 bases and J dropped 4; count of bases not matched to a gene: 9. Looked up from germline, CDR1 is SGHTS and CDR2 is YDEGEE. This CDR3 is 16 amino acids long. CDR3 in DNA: TGTGCCAGCAGCGGGACTTTCGGGACAGGGAATCAGCCCCAGCATTTT. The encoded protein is CASSGTFGTGNQPQHF.

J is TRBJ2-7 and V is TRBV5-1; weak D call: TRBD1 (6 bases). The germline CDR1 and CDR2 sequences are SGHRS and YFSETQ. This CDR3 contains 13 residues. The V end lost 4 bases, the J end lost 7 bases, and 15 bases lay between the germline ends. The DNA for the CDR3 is TGCGCCAGCAGCAAACGGACAGACAATGAGCAGTACTTC. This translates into CASSKRTDNEQYF. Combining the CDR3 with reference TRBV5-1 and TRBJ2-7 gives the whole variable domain KAGVTQTPRYLIKTRGQQVTLSCSPISGHRSVSWYQQTPGQGLQFLFEYFSETQRNKGNFPGRFSGRQFSNSRSEMNVSTLELGDSALYLCASSKRTDNEQYFGPGTRLTVT.

CDR3 sequence: CSAKEGDGSYGYTF. The CDR3 DNA is TGCAGTGCTAAAGAGGGTGACGGGAGCTATGGCTACACCTTC. The chain recombines TRBV20-1 with TRBJ1-2; unclear D gene. This CDR3 spans 14 amino acids. Germline loops: CDR1 DFQATT, CDR2 SNEGSKA (reference sequence). Trimming cost V 4 bases and J 4 bases, with 16 bases left between them.

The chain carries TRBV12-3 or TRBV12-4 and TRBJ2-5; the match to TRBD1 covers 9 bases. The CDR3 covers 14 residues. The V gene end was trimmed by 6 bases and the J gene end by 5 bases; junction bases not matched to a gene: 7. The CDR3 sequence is CASRIQGALETQYF. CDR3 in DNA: TGTGCCAGCAGAATACAGGGGGCACTGGAGACCCAGTACTTC.